This T cell receptor (beta chain) was found in a study of blood T cell repertoires in COVID-19. The assay was immunoSEQ multiplex PCR, and TCRdb's table has in-frame clones only and misses some. The data contain about 200,000 clones, roughly 79% of them singletons. This clonotype was obtained from a human donor with acute or convalescent COVID-19. The donor label of this sample is uncertain. Sample: peripheral blood.

The CDR3 DNA reads TGTGCCAGCAGCTCAAAGACAGGGGCACCCTACGAGCAGTACTTC. Protein product: CASSSKTGAPYEQYF. The J gene is TRBJ2-7, the V gene TRBV7-9; 8 bases map to TRBD1. The CDR3 runs to 15 residues. V was pared by 4 bases and J by 2 bases, with 7 bases of the junction left unmatched. In germline, CDR1 is SEHNR, CDR2 FQNEAQ (reference sequence).